The clone carrying this T cell receptor (beta chain) was counted a few times. Its cognate antigen is unknown. The sample belongs to a study of CD8+CD57+ T cells in acquired aplastic anemia. Turning to the study itself: Sorted CD4+ and CD8+ cell DNA averaged roughly 3.2 ug. Whole-study findings and limits: Shared by patients and controls, almost 30 CD8+ CDR3s were abundant in patients.

Trimming left V 1 base short and J 9 bases short, with 7 bases between. The CDR3 totals 12 residues. Germline V gene lookup returns CDR1 LNHNV and CDR2 YYDKDF (reference sequence). Whoever was chosen for sequencing had shown CD8+CD57+ cell expansion by flow cytometry. Among the patients, all had severe acquired aplastic anemia. Genomic DNA constituted the template upon which TCR beta VDJ and CDR3 profiling was performed. TCRdb fed the reads into MiXCR, producing one record per CDR3 protein. The sample includes fewer than 85,000 distinct CDR3 sequences, just over 70% of them seen just once. The genes are TRBV15 and TRBJ2-1, with D possibly being TRBD1 or TRBD2 (5 bases each). The sequenced sample was sorted CD4+, CD8+, or CD8+CD57+ T cells (not recorded which) from PBMCs. The sequence was obtained from a human donor with aplastic anemia. The CDR3 here is CATSRVRGEQFF. CDR3 nucleotides: TGTGCCACCAGCAGAGTGAGGGGTGAGCAGTTCTTC.